This record looks at one T cell receptor (beta chain) sequence and its context. These data originate in a study of T-cell reconstitution after alpha-beta-depleted transplantation in children. Preparation of the TCRbeta library used unique molecular identifiers. Via MiXCR, TCRdb re-called the PCR reads, giving one row per CDR3 protein. The sample contains about 980,000 distinct CDR3 sequences, roughly 29% of which appear only once. The CDR3 spans 13 residues. V lost 0 bases to trimming and J lost 3 bases, with 9 bases between them. In germline, CDR1 is DFQATT, CDR2 SNEGSKA (reference sequence). The TCR sequence derives from a boy younger than two who had a stem cell transplant for SCID, so the T cells may come from the graft donor. The material was PBMCs, mostly from graft donor cells, obtained 360 days after TCRalphabeta/CD19-depleted stem cell transplant. The chain combines TRBV20-1 with TRBJ2-7; D unclear. CDR3 nucleotide sequence: TGCAGTGCTAGAGATCGAACGTTCTACGAGCAGTACTTC. Amino acid sequence: CSARDRTFYEQYF.